The 25 T cell receptor beta chains given below trace back to one sample, sequenced in a study of cytomegalovirus exposure and HLA in healthy donors. PCR amplification relied on 60 Vbeta primers (plus 13 Jbeta primers). Only in-frame clones appear in the TCRdb table, and some are missing; sequencing was by immunoSEQ multiplex PCR. This sample has 95,000 to 100,000 clones, with roughly four fifths found just once. Source material: PBMCs. The source of these receptors is a man between 50 and 59 years old in good health and CMV-seronegative.

V is TRBV30 and J is TRBJ1-2, with TRBD1 as a possible D gene (6 bases). Germline V gene sequence: CDR1 GTSNPN, CDR2 SVGIG (reference sequence). The V end was cut by 5 bases, the J end by 4 bases, with 23 bases between. This CDR3 is built from 16 residues. Written as DNA, the CDR3 is TGTGCCTGGCAGGACAGCGGGGCCGCCGCATTCTATGGCTACACCTTC. Its protein is CAWQDSGAAAFYGYTF.

The chain uses TRBV15 and TRBJ2-4; TRBD1 might be the D (6 bases). The CDR3 has 14 amino acids. Germline V lookup: CDR1 LNHNV, CDR2 YYDKDF (reference sequence). V lost 0 bases, J lost 15 bases, and 18 bases lay in between. The chain's CDR3 is CATSRDLTPGVVYF. DNA for the CDR3: TGTGCCACCAGCAGAGATCTGACGCCAGGGGTGGTGTACTTC.

The chain recombines TRBV19 with TRBJ1-3, with a possible D match to TRBD1 (6 bases). CDR3 length: 13 amino acids. CDR1 LNHDA and CDR2 SQIVND come from the germline V gene (reference sequence). V lost 9 bases and J 4 bases, leaving 13 bases between the germline ends. This CDR3 reads CASRDGTGNTIYF. Written as DNA, the CDR3 is TGTGCCAGCCGCGACGGGACAGGAAACACCATATATTTT.

The chain carries TRBV20-1 and TRBJ2-3, with 10 nucleotides matching TRBD1. The germline V gene encodes CDR1 DFQATT and CDR2 SNEGSKA (reference sequence). Trimming removed 5 bases from V and 14 bases from J; junction bases left unmatched: 7. The CDR3 is 11 residues long. The chain's CDR3 is CSAPQTGGRYF. The CDR3 DNA sequence: TGCAGTGCTCCGCAGACAGGGGGCCGGTATTTT.

The CDR3: CASSLGGAPYEQYF. In DNA form, the CDR3 reads TGTGCCAGTAGCTTGGGGGGGGCCCCCTACGAGCAGTACTTC. V gene TRBV19 combines with J gene TRBJ2-7, with a weak D call TRBD2 (7 bases). Between the trimmed V and J ends, which lost 6 bases and 2 bases, there was a span of 14 bases. This CDR3 has 14 residues. Looked up from germline, CDR1 is LNHDA and CDR2 is SQIVND (reference sequence).

This clone was seen more than once but under ten times. The rearrangement uses TRBV2 and TRBJ2-1; 12 nucleotides agree with TRBD2. CDR1 is SNHLY, CDR2 FYNNEI, per germline. Trimming took 9 bases from V and 7 from J; bases not matched to a gene: 4. The CDR3 runs 13 residues. CDR3 bases: TGTGCCAGAGGACTAGCGGGAAGAAATGAGCAGTTCTTC. Its protein product is CARGLAGRNEQFF.

The rearrangement joins TRBV9 to TRBJ1-1; no firm D call. CDR3 size: 13 residues. Germline V lookup: CDR1 SGDLS, CDR2 YYNGEE. Trimming stripped 0 bases from V and 6 bases from J, with 9 bases between. The CDR3 loop reads CASSVVGGPEAFF. The CDR3 DNA is TGTGCCAGCAGCGTAGTGGGAGGGCCTGAAGCTTTCTTT. Drawing the rest from reference TRBV9 and TRBJ1-1, the complete variable domain is DSGVTQTPKHLITATGQRVTLRCSPRSGDLSVYWYQQSLDQGLQFLIQYYNGEERAKGNILERFSAQQFPDLHSELNLSSLELGDSALYFCASSVVGGPEAFFGQGTRLTVV.

The chain employs TRBV18 and TRBJ2-3, with D perhaps TRBD2 (5 bases). Trimming cost V 3 bases and J 2 bases, with 15 bases left between them. Germline assignment: CDR1 KGHSH and CDR2 LQKENI. The CDR3 is 16 residues long. The CDR3 DNA reads TGTGCCAGCTCACCCCTTACTAGTTTAAACACAGATACGCAGTATTTT. Amino acids: CASSPLTSLNTDTQYF.

The chain combines TRBV5-1 with TRBJ2-3; TRBD2 matches at 8 bases. The CDR3 is made up of 15 amino acids. V shed 3 bases, J shed 3 bases, and the junction held 6 bases outside the gene matches. Looked up from germline, CDR1 is SGHRS and CDR2 is YFSETQ. CDR3 bases: TGCGCCAGCAGCTGGGCGGGACTAGGGACAGATACGCAGTATTTT. Amino acids: CASSWAGLGTDTQYF.

The chain couples TRBV2 to TRBJ2-7; D gene unclear. This CDR3 region has 14 residues. CDR1 and CDR2 (germline): SNHLY, FYNNEI. The V and J ends lost 8 bases and 2 bases respectively, with 16 bases between them. DNA for the CDR3: TGTGCCAGCCTTACGGTTCTTCTTACCTACGAGCAGTACTTC. This gives the protein CASLTVLLTYEQYF.

The chain recombines TRBV2 with TRBJ2-7; a possible D gene is TRBD2 (5 bases). This CDR3 has 13 residues. Germline V gene sequence: CDR1 SNHLY, CDR2 FYNNEI. The germline V and J ends were trimmed by 8 bases and 1 base, with 12 bases remaining between them. CDR3 protein: CASGGQRSYEQYF. The DNA for the CDR3 is TGTGCCAGCGGCGGGCAGCGGTCCTACGAGCAGTACTTC.

V gene TRBV4-2 combines with J gene TRBJ1-1, with TRBD1 matching over 9 bases. V shed 2 bases, J shed 1 base, and the junction held 2 bases outside the gene matches. Germline V gene sequence: CDR1 LGHNA, CDR2 YNFKEQ. This CDR3 is built from 15 residues. The CDR3 here is CASSQTTGGNTEAFF. The CDR3 DNA sequence: TGTGCCAGCAGCCAAACGACAGGGGGGAACACTGAAGCTTTCTTT.

The rearrangement uses TRBV2 and TRBJ2-1, with 13 bases aligning to TRBD2. There are 15 residues in the CDR3. Trimming removed 5 bases from V and 6 bases from J; junction bases left unmatched: 4. Germline CDR1 SNHLY, CDR2 FYNNEI. The CDR3 is CASSQLAGGRNEQFF. The CDR3 DNA follows: TGTGCCAGCAGTCAACTAGCGGGGGGGCGCAATGAGCAGTTCTTC.

This chain joins TRBV5-1 and TRBJ2-1, with 12 nucleotides matching TRBD2. Germline CDR1 is SGHRS and CDR2 is YFSETQ. Unmatched junction bases numbered 1, after V lost 4 bases and J lost 5 bases. The CDR3 length is 14 residues. Written as DNA, the CDR3 is TGCGCCAGCAGCCGGACTAGCGGGAACAATGAGCAGTTCTTC. Its protein product is CASSRTSGNNEQFF.

The gene calls are TRBV28 and TRBJ1-2; tentatively, D is TRBD1 (5 bases). The length of the CDR3 is 14 residues. CDR1 is MDHEN and CDR2 is SYDVKM in the germline V gene. The V gene lost 5 bases and the J gene lost 0 bases, with 10 bases spanning the gap. The CDR3 region is CASSPETANYGYTF. DNA of the CDR3: TGTGCCAGCAGTCCCGAGACAGCTAACTATGGCTACACCTTC.

The CDR3 is CASSYGTGNYEQYF. The CDR3 DNA is TGTGCCAGCAGTTACGGGACAGGGAACTACGAGCAGTACTTC. The V gene is TRBV6-5, the J gene TRBJ2-7; 9 nucleotides agree with TRBD1. The CDR3 has 14 residues. J lost 3 bases, V lost 2 bases, and 2 bases had no gene match. Per germline, CDR1 MNHEY and CDR2 SVGAGI.

This chain links TRBV6-1 with TRBJ1-1, with TRBD1 matching over 7 bases. With V trimmed by 9 bases and J by 5 bases, 12 bases remained unmatched. Germline V gene sequence: CDR1 MNHNS, CDR2 SASEGT. This CDR3 is built from 14 residues. This chain's CDR3 is CASITPGGSTEAFF. CDR3 DNA: TGTGCCAGTATCACCCCAGGGGGGAGTACTGAAGCTTTCTTT.

The table lists this clone with a count of one. The V and J genes are TRBV7-9 and TRBJ1-3; 10 nucleotides match TRBD1. The CDR3 runs to 16 residues. Germline V CDR1 and CDR2: SEHNR, FQNEAQ (reference sequence). Losses at the gene ends were 4 bases for V and 4 bases for J; bases not matched to a gene: 7. CDR3 sequence (DNA): TGTGCCAGCAGCTCAACATGGACAGGGGGAGGAAACACCATATATTTT. Residues: CASSSTWTGGGNTIYF.

A few counts support this clone. This chain links TRBV7-2 with TRBJ1-2; 8 bases line up with TRBD1. This CDR3 contains 16 residues. Germline CDR1 is SGHTA and CDR2 is FQGNSA. J gave up 7 bases and V 3 bases, and 13 bases lay outside the gene matches. CDR3 sequence (DNA): TGTGCCAGCAGCTTTAGCTCCAGGACAGGGAGGGCTGGCTACACCTTC. This sequence encodes CASSFSSRTGRAGYTF.

The rearrangement links TRBV28 to TRBJ2-7; 12 positions match TRBD2. Germline-derived CDR1 and CDR2 are MDHEN and SYDVKM. The CDR3 has 16 amino acids. J lost 2 bases, V lost 7 bases, and 9 bases had no gene match. DNA for the CDR3: TGTGCCAGCACCGTCAGCCTAGCGGGAGGGCCCTACGAGCAGTACTTC. Its protein is CASTVSLAGGPYEQYF.

The chain is built from TRBV29-1 and TRBJ2-7, with D possibly being TRBD1 (6 bases). The CDR3 covers 14 residues. CDR1 is SQVTM, CDR2 ANQGSEA, per germline. V was clipped by 1 base and J by 2 bases, with 12 bases between them. The CDR3 reads CSVEGGGAAYEQYF. The CDR3 DNA is TGCAGCGTTGAAGGAGGGGGAGCAGCCTACGAGCAGTACTTC.

This clone is a singleton in its sample. The chain carries TRBV30 and TRBJ2-3; 8 nucleotides agree with TRBD2. The CDR3 consists of 13 residues. J was trimmed by 5 bases and V by 3 bases; bases with no gene match: 4. Germline-derived CDR1 and CDR2 are GTSNPN and SVGIG (reference sequence). This CDR3 is CAWSGLAGDTQYF. The CDR3 DNA reads TGTGCCTGGAGCGGGCTAGCGGGAGATACGCAGTATTTT.

This chain uses TRBV14 with TRBJ2-3, with 11 positions matching TRBD2. The CDR3 loop spans 17 amino acids. Germline V gene sequence: CDR1 SGHDN, CDR2 FVKESK. Germline trimming cut 3 bases from V and 2 bases from J; bases unmatched to any gene: 7. CDR3 residues: CASSHGSSGRYTDTQYF. DNA of the CDR3: TGTGCCAGCAGCCATGGTTCTAGCGGGAGGTACACAGATACGCAGTATTTT.

The chain joins TRBV11-2 to TRBJ1-3; no clear D gene. V lost 3 bases to trimming and J lost 0 bases, with 9 bases between them. Germline V gene data show CDR1 as SGHAT and CDR2 as FQNNGV. This CDR3 has 15 residues. CDR3 nucleotides: TGTGCCAGCAGCTTGGACTTCATCTCTGGAAACACCATATATTTT. Protein: CASSLDFISGNTIYF.

The chain couples TRBV7-9 to TRBJ2-7, with D possibly being TRBD2 (6 bases). Germline CDR1 reads SEHNR; CDR2 reads FQNEAQ (reference sequence). The CDR3 covers 15 residues. Trimming stripped 0 bases from V and 6 bases from J, with 15 bases between. The CDR3 loop is CASSLAHGGDAEQYF. CDR3 coding DNA: TGTGCCAGCAGCTTAGCGCACGGAGGGGACGCCGAGCAGTACTTC.